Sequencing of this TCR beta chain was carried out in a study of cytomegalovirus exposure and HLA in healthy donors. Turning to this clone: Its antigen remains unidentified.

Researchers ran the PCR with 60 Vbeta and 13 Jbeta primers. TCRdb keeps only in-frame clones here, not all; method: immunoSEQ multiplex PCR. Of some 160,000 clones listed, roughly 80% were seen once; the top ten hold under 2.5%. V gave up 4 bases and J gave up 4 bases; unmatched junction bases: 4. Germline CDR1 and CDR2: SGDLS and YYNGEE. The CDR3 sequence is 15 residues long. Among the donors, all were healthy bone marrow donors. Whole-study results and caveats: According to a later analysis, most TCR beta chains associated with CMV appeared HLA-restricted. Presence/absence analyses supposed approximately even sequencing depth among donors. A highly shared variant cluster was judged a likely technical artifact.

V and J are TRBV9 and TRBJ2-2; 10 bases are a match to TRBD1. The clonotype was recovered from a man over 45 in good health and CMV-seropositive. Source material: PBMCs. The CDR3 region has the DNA TGTGCCAGCAGCCCCCGACAGGGGGCCACCGGGGAGCTGTTTTTT. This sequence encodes CASSPRQGATGELFF. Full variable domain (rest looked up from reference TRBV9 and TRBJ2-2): DSGVTQTPKHLITATGQRVTLRCSPRSGDLSVYWYQQSLDQGLQFLIQYYNGEERAKGNILERFSAQQFPDLHSELNLSSLELGDSALYFCASSPRQGATGELFFGEGSRLTVL.